These 14 T cell receptor beta chains were sequenced from one sample in a study of shared clonotypes between healthy human individuals. Naive CD8 cells were CD45RO-negative, positively selected for CCR7, excluding terminally differentiated effector memory CD45RA+ cells. The table came from immunoSEQ multiplex PCR; TCRdb's copy has only in-frame clones and leaves some out. This table has some 2.1 million clones, roughly 95% appearing once. Input material: naive CD8+ T cells sorted from blood. Receptor source: a man between 18 and 35 years old in good health.

V and J are TRBV6-5 and TRBJ1-4; tentative D call: TRBD1 (6 bases). This CDR3 region has 13 residues. The V end lost 6 bases, the J end lost 5 bases, and 10 bases lay between the germline ends. CDR1 and CDR2 (germline): MNHEY, SVGAGI. Here the CDR3 DNA reads TGTGCCAGCAGCCAGGGGTTCAATGAAAAACTGTTTTTT. Protein sequence: CASSQGFNEKLFF.

This clone turned up a few times. This chain joins TRBV6-5 and TRBJ1-6, with D maybe TRBD1 (5 bases). The CDR3 sequence is 13 residues long. The V and J ends lost 2 bases and 11 bases respectively, with 10 bases between them. Germline V CDR1 and CDR2: MNHEY, SVGAGI. The CDR3 spells CASSYGTNTPLHF. CDR3 bases: TGTGCCAGCAGTTACGGGACCAATACACCCCTCCACTTT.

On this clone itself: At the DNA level, this CDR3 is encoded by other sequences in the same sample as well. This chain connects TRBV27 to TRBJ1-5; no reliable D call. From germline, CDR1 is MNHEY and CDR2 SMNVEV (reference sequence). This CDR3 has 14 amino acids. The V and J ends lost 2 bases and 2 bases respectively, with 7 bases between them. CDR3 in DNA: TGTGCCAGCAGTTTAGTGGGAGGCAATCAGCCCCAGCATTTT. It yields the protein CASSLVGGNQPQHF.

The V call is TRBV5-4, the J call TRBJ1-2; 8 bases agree with TRBD1. The CDR3 extends over 15 amino acids. J was trimmed by 4 bases and V by 0 bases; bases with no gene match: 5. The V gene's germline CDR1 is SGHNT and CDR2 YYREEE (reference sequence). The DNA of the CDR3 is TGTGCCAGCAGCTTGGTCCGGGACAGGTTCTATGGCTACACCTTC. The encoded protein is CASSLVRDRFYGYTF.

This clone came up once. The V gene is TRBV19, the J gene TRBJ2-4; no clear D. The CDR3 is made up of 13 amino acids. Deletions cut 10 bases from V and 0 bases from J, with 10 bases between. Looked up from germline, CDR1 is LNHDA and CDR2 is SQIVND (reference sequence). The CDR3 protein is CAILDLAKNIQYF. CDR3 in DNA: TGTGCCATTTTAGACCTAGCCAAAAACATTCAGTACTTC.

This chain connects TRBV6-6 to TRBJ2-7; 10 positions agree with TRBD1. Germline trimming cut 6 bases from V and 4 bases from J; bases unmatched to any gene: 9. The CDR3 consists of 15 residues. Looked up from germline, CDR1 is MNHNY and CDR2 is SVGAGI (reference sequence). CDR3 nucleotides: TGTGCCAGCAGACACCCGGGGACAGGGGATTACGAGCAGTACTTC. Translating gives CASRHPGTGDYEQYF.

This chain connects TRBV7-8 to TRBJ2-7; D gene ambiguous. The CDR3 sequence is 13 residues long. V was pared by 2 bases and J by 5 bases, with 10 bases between. CDR1 and CDR2 (germline): SGHVS, FQNEAQ. CDR3 nucleotide sequence: TGTGCCAGCAGCTTACCTGGAACGGACGAGCAGTACTTC. The encoded protein is CASSLPGTDEQYF.

This rearrangement joins TRBV10-2 to TRBJ2-3, with a tentative D call TRBD2 (6 bases). Trimming took off 7 bases at V and 0 bases at J, with 11 bases between the two ends. The CDR3 runs 14 residues. Germline lookup yields CDR1 WSHSY and CDR2 SAAADI. The CDR3 protein is CASTIGGSTDTQYF. CDR3 sequence (DNA): TGCGCCAGCACTATTGGGGGGAGCACAGATACGCAGTATTTT.

The rearrangement joins TRBV6-6 to TRBJ2-7; TRBD2 matches at 10 bases. This CDR3 has 15 residues. The V gene's germline CDR1 is MNHNY and CDR2 SVGAGI (reference sequence). V trimming: 7 bases; J trimming: 3 bases; junction bases outside the gene matches: 9. The CDR3, as DNA: TGTGCCAGCATCCCTAGCGGGGGCCCCCTCTACGAGCAGTACTTC. Protein sequence: CASIPSGGPLYEQYF.

The chain recombines TRBV10-1 with TRBJ2-7, with D hard to call. V shed 2 bases and J shed 1 base, with 3 bases lying between them. The length of the CDR3 is 12 residues. CDR1 is WNHNN and CDR2 is SYGVQD in the germline V gene (reference sequence). The CDR3 coding sequence is TGCGCCAGCAGTGAGGCATCCTACGAGCAGTACTTC. This gives the protein CASSEASYEQYF.

To note about this clone: The sample carries other DNA sequences with the same CDR3. The rearrangement links TRBV2 to TRBJ2-7; 8 nucleotides agree with TRBD2. V dropped 1 base and J dropped 4; count of bases not matched to a gene: 3. Germline assignment: CDR1 SNHLY and CDR2 FYNNEI. CDR3 size: 14 residues. CDR3 sequence (DNA): TGTGCCAGCAGTGAAGGGCTAGCGGGTTACGAGCAGTACTTC. Its translation: CASSEGLAGYEQYF. Combining the CDR3 with reference TRBV2 and TRBJ2-7 gives the whole variable domain EPEVTQTPSHQVTQMGQEVILRCVPISNHLYFYWYRQILGQKVEFLVSFYNNEISEKSEIFDDQFSVERPDGSNFTLKIRSTKLEDSAMYFCASSEGLAGYEQYFGPGTRLTVT.

This chain connects TRBV28 to TRBJ2-7, with no clear D. Germline CDR1 is MDHEN and CDR2 is SYDVKM. The length of the CDR3 is 13 residues. V lost 3 bases, J lost 3 bases, and 9 bases lay in between. Written as DNA, the CDR3 is TGTGCCAGCAGTTTTAACCTATTCTACGAGCAGTACTTC. It yields the protein CASSFNLFYEQYF.

The chain is built from TRBV11-2 and TRBJ2-7, with D unresolved. This CDR3 has 13 residues. Germline V CDR1 and CDR2: SGHAT, FQNNGV. The V gene lost 2 bases and the J gene lost 6 bases, with 11 bases spanning the gap. CDR3 region: CASSLMTKLEQYF. The DNA for the CDR3 is TGTGCCAGCAGCTTAATGACAAAACTCGAGCAGTACTTC.

This clone appeared a single time. The V gene is TRBV11-2, the J gene TRBJ2-7; 9 bases line up with TRBD1. V gave up 3 bases and J gave up 3 bases; unmatched junction bases: 6. The germline gives CDR1 SGHAT, CDR2 FQNNGV. This CDR3 spans 15 amino acids. The CDR3 DNA reads as TGTGCCAGCAGCTTTGGGACAGGGACCTTCTACGAGCAGTACTTC. Translating it yields CASSFGTGTFYEQYF.